One sample yielded the 7 T cell receptor beta chains listed below, sequenced in a study of chronic HIV infection and antiretroviral therapy. TCRdb processed the 5' RACE reads anew with MiXCR; each CDR3 protein has one entry. Of tens of thousands of distinct CDR3 sequences in the sample, 7.5% to 9% are singletons; the top ten hold over 2.5%. Source material: peripheral blood. The receptors here all came from an adult who had HIV and had not received antiretroviral therapy, or was an uninfected healthy control (not recorded which).

This clonotype was detected only a few times. The chain carries TRBV10-3 and TRBJ1-1; D remains unclear. The CDR3 covers 12 residues. Germline assignment: CDR1 ENHRY and CDR2 SYGVKD. V shed 2 bases and J shed 6 bases, with 7 bases lying between them. The CDR3, as DNA: TGTGCCATCAGTGAGGACGGTCCTGAAGCTTTCTTT. It codes for CAISEDGPEAFF.

The chain employs TRBV4-3 and TRBJ2-7, with 11 bases matching TRBD1. CDR1 and CDR2 (germline): LGHNA, YSLEER. This CDR3 contains 14 residues. J was trimmed by 6 bases and V by 3 bases; bases with no gene match: 4. The chain's CDR3 is CASSQRTGGLEQYF. Here the CDR3 DNA reads TGCGCCAGCAGCCAGAGGACAGGGGGCCTCGAGCAGTACTTC.

This clonotype was observed a single time. It may be a read error: a sequence one base away is much more abundant. The chain recombines TRBV28 with TRBJ2-6, with 7 bases fitting TRBD2. The CDR3 has 16 residues. Germline lookup yields CDR1 MDHEN and CDR2 SYDVKM. CDR3 in DNA: TGTGCCAACAGTTTAAGCGGGGAGGCTGGGGCCAACGTCCTGACTTTC. This translates into CANSLSGEAGANVLTF.

This clonotype was counted a few times. This chain links TRBV28 with TRBJ2-2, with 8 positions matching TRBD2. The CDR3 has 15 amino acids. Germline V gene sequence: CDR1 MDHEN, CDR2 SYDVKM. V dropped 5 bases and J dropped 3; count of bases not matched to a gene: 5. The CDR3: CASSSLAGYTGELFF. CDR3 DNA sequence: TGTGCCAGCAGTAGTCTAGCGGGTTACACCGGGGAGCTGTTTTTT.

In its sample, this clonotype was seen a few times. The gene calls are TRBV29-1 and TRBJ2-7; D is unclear. The CDR3 has 13 residues. Trimming stripped 4 bases from V and 5 bases from J, with 15 bases between. Germline CDR1 and CDR2: SQVTM and ANQGSEA. As DNA, the CDR3 is TGCAGCGTTGGAAGTACCCTCTTAGACGAGCAGTACTTC. It specifies CSVGSTLLDEQYF.

Ten or more counts support this clonotype. The chain couples TRBV20-1 to TRBJ2-3; TRBD2 aligns across 10 bases. There are 15 residues in the CDR3. V was clipped by 3 bases and J by 6 bases; unmatched bases: 9. The germline CDR1 and CDR2 sequences are DFQATT and SNEGSKA (reference sequence). The CDR3 sequence is CSASLSGGSGDTQYF. CDR3 nucleotides: TGCAGTGCTAGCCTTAGCGGGGGGTCCGGGGATACGCAGTATTTT.

This clonotype has at least ten counts. This sequence joins TRBV12-5 and TRBJ2-3; D gene unclear. Per the germline V gene, CDR1 is LGHNT and CDR2 is FRNRAP. This CDR3 has 17 amino acids. The germline V and J ends were trimmed by 3 bases and 1 base, with 17 bases remaining between them. CDR3 residues: CASGFRRLGKGTDTQYF. As DNA, the CDR3 is TGTGCTAGTGGTTTCCGAAGACTGGGAAAGGGCACAGATACGCAGTATTTT. Using reference TRBV12-5 and TRBJ2-3 for the parts outside the CDR3, the full variable domain is DARVTQTPRHKVTEMGQEVTMRCQPILGHNTVFWYRQTMMQGLELLAYFRNRAPLDDSGMPKDRFSAEMPDATLATLKIQPSEPRDSAVYFCASGFRRLGKGTDTQYFGPGTRLTVL.